The TCR beta chain described here comes from a study of blood T cells in healthy people across ages. V lost 3 bases to trimming and J lost 0 bases, with 12 bases between them. Germline loops: CDR1 WNHNN, CDR2 SYGVQD (reference sequence). This CDR3 has 15 amino acids. The use of a sample-barcoded 5' primer and a J-beta primer mix characterized a second PCR of roughly 6 to 11 cycles. TCRdb reprocessed the 5' RACE reads with MiXCR, giving one entry per CDR3 protein. Here the sample spans hundreds of thousands of distinct CDR3 sequences, over 40% being singletons. The TCR sequence derives from an elderly man in good health. Sequencing was done on a sample of blood. The chain carries TRBV10-1 and TRBJ2-7, with a possible D match to TRBD2 (6 bases). The CDR3 protein is CASSDRGSLSYEQYF. In nucleotides, the CDR3 is TGCGCCAGCAGTGACCGGGGGTCTCTCTCCTACGAGCAGTACTTC.